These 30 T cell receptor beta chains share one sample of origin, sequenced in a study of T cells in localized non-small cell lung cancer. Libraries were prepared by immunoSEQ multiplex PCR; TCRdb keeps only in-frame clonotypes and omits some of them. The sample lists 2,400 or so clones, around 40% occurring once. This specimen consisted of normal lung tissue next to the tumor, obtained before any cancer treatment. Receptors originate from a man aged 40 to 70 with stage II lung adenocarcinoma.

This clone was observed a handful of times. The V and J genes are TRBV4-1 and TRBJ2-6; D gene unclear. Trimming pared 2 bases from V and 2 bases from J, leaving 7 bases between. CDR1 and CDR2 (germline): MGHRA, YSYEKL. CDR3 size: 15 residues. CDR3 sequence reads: CASSQQEAGANVLTF. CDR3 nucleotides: TGCGCCAGCAGCCAACAAGAAGCTGGGGCCAACGTCCTGACTTTC.

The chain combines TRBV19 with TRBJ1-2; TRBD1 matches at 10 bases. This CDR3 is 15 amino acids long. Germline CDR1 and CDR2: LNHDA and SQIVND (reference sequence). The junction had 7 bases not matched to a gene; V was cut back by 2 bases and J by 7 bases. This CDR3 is CASSITGQGVFGYTF. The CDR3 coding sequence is TGTGCCAGTAGTATAACTGGACAGGGGGTTTTTGGCTACACCTTC. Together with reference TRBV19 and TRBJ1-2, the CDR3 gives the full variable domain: DGGITQSPKYLFRKEGQNVTLSCEQNLNHDAMYWYRQDPGQGLRLIYYSQIVNDFQKGDIAEGYSVSREKKESFPLTVTSAQKNPTAFYLCASSITGQGVFGYTFGSGTRLTVV.

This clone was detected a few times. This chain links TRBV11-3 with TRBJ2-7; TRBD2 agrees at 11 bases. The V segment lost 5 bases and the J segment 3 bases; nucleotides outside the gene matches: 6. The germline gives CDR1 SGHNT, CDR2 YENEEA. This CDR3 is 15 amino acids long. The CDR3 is CASSVPSGGIYEQYF. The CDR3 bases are TGTGCCAGCAGCGTCCCTAGCGGGGGGATCTACGAGCAGTACTTC.

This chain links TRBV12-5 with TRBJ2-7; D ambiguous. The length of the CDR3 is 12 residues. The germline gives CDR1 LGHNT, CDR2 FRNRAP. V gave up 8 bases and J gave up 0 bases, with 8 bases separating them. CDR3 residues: CASWLSSYEQYF. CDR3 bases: TGTGCTAGTTGGCTGAGCTCCTACGAGCAGTACTTC.

The CDR3 protein is CASSGKGTGGGDTQYF. The CDR3 region has the DNA TGTGCCAGCAGTGGAAAAGGGACAGGGGGAGGAGATACGCAGTATTTT. The rearrangement links TRBV25-1 to TRBJ2-3, with TRBD1 identical over 11 bases. The V gene's germline CDR1 is MGHDK and CDR2 SYGVNS. The CDR3 extends over 16 amino acids. V lost 4 bases to trimming and J lost 5 bases; unmatched junction nucleotides: 8. Supplemented by reference TRBV25-1 and TRBJ2-3, the full variable domain reads EADIYQTPRYLVIGTGKKITLECSQTMGHDKMYWYQQDPGMELHLIHYSYGVNSTEKGDLSSESTVSRIRTEHFPLTLESARPSHTSQYLCASSGKGTGGGDTQYFGPGTRLTVL.

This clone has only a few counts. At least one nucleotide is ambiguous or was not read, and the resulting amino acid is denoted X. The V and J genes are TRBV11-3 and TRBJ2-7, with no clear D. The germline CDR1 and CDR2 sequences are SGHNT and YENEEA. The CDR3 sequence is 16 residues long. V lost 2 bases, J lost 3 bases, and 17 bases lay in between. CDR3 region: CASSLXGGGGYYEQYF. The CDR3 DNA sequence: TGTGCCAGCAGCTTARTGGGCGGTGGTGGCTACTACGAGCAGTACTTC.

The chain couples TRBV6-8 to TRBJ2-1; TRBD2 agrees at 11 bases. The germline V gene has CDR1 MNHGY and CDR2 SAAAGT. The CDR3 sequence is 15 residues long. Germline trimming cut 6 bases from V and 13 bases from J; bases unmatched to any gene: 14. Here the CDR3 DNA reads TGTGCCAGCAGCCCGACTAGCGGGATTATCCGAGGACAGTTCTTC. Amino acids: CASSPTSGIIRGQFF.

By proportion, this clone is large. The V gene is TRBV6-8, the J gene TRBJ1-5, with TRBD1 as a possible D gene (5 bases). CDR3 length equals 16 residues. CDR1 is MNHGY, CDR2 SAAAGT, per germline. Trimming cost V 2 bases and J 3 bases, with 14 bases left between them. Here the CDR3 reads CASSYPVGENNQPQHF. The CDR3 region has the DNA TGTGCCAGCAGTTACCCAGTAGGGGAGAACAATCAGCCCCAGCATTTT.

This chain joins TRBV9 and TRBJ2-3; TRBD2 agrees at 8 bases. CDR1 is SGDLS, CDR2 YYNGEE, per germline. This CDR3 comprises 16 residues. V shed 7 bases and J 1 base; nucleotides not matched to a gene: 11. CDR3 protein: CASLLEALAGTDTQYF. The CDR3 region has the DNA TGTGCCAGCCTCCTAGAGGCACTAGCGGGCACAGATACGCAGTATTTT.

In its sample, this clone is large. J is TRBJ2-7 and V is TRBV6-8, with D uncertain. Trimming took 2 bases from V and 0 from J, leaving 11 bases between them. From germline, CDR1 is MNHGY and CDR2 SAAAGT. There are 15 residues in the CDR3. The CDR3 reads CASSYMGSYSYEQYF. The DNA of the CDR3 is TGTGCCAGCAGTTACATGGGGTCCTACTCCTACGAGCAGTACTTC.

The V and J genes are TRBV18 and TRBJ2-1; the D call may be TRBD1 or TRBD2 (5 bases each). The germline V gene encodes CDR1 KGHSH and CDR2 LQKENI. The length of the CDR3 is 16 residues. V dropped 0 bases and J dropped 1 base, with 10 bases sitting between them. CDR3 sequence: CASSPPRGESYNEQFF. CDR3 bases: TGTGCCAGCTCACCACCAAGAGGGGAGTCCTACAATGAGCAGTTCTTC.

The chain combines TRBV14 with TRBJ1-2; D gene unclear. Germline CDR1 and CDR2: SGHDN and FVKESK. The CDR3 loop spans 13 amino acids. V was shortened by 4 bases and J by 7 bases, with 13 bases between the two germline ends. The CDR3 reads CASSPGKVVGYTF. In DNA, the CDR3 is TGTGCCAGCAGCCCGGGAAAGGTTGTTGGCTACACCTTC.

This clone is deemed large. The CDR3 bases are TGTGCCAGTAGTATAGGCGGGGGGGCCCACAATGAGCAGTTCTTC. This encodes CASSIGGGAHNEQFF. The chain combines TRBV19 with TRBJ2-1; 9 bases fit TRBD2. In germline, CDR1 is LNHDA, CDR2 SQIVND (reference sequence). Unmatched junction bases numbered 3, after V lost 1 base and J lost 5 bases. This CDR3 spans 15 amino acids.

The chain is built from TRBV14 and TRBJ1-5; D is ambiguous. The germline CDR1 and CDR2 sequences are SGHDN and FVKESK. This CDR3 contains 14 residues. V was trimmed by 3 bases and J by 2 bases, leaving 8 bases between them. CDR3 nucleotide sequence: TGTGCCAGCAGCCAGGGGAGTCGCAATCAGCCCCAGCATTTT. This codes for CASSQGSRNQPQHF.

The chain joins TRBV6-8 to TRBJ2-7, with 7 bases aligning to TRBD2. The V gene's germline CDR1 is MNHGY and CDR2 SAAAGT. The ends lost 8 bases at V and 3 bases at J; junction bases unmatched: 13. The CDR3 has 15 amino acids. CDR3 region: CASFGFRREGYEQYF. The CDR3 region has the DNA TGTGCCAGCTTTGGGTTTCGGAGGGAGGGCTACGAGCAGTACTTC.

The CDR3 DNA reads TGTGCCAGCAGCAACCGACCCTCGGTCAGGATATATGGCTACACCTTC. It specifies CASSNRPSVRIYGYTF. The J gene is TRBJ1-2, the V gene TRBV6-8; D is unresolved. Trimming stripped 6 bases from V and 5 bases from J, with 22 bases between. The CDR3 spans 16 residues. Per germline, CDR1 MNHGY and CDR2 SAAAGT.

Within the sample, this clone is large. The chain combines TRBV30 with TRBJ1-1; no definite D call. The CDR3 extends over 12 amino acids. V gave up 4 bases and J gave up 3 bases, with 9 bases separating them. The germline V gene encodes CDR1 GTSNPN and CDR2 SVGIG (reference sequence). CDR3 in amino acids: CAWTAGYTEAFF. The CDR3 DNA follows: TGTGCCTGGACGGCGGGCTACACTGAAGCTTTCTTT.

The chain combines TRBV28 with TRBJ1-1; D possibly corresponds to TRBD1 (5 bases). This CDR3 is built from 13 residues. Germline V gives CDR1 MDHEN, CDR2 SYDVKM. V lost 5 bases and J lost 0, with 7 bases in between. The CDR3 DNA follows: TGTGCCAGCAGTGCGACAGTGAACACTGAAGCTTTCTTT. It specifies CASSATVNTEAFF.

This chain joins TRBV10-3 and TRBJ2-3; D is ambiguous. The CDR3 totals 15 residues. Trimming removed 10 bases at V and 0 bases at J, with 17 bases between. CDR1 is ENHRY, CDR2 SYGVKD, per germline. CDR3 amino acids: CASFSPGYSTDTQYF. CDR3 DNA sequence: TGTGCCAGTTTCTCCCCCGGATACAGCACAGATACGCAGTATTTT.

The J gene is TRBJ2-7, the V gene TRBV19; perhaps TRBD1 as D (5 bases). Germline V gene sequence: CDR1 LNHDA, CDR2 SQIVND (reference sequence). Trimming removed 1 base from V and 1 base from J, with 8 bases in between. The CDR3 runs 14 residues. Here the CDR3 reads CASSIGKGSYEQYF. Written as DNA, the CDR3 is TGTGCCAGTAGTATAGGGAAGGGGTCCTACGAGCAGTACTTC.

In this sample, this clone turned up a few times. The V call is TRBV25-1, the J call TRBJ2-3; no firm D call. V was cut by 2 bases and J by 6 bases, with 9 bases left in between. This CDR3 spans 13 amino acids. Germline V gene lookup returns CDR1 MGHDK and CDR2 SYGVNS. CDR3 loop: CASSERLGDTQYF. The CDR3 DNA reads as TGTGCCAGCAGTGAACGTCTAGGGGATACGCAGTATTTT.

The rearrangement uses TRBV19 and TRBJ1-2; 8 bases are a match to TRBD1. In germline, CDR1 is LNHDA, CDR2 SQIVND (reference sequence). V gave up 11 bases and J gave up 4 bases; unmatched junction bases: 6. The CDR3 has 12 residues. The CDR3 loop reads CASSDRVYGYTF. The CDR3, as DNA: TGTGCCTCTTCGGACAGGGTCTATGGCTACACCTTC.

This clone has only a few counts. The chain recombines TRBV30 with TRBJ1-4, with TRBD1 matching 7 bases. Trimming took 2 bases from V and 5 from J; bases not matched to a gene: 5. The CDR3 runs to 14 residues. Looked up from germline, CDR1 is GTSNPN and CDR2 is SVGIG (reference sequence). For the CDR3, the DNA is TGTGCCTGGAGTAGGACAGGTGTAAATGAAAAACTGTTTTTT. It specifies CAWSRTGVNEKLFF.

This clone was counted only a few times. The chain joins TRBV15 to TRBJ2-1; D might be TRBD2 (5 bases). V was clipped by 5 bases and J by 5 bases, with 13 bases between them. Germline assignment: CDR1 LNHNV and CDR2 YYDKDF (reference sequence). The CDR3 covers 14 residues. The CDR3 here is CATSGGSSHNEQFF. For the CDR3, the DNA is TGTGCCACCAGCGGAGGAAGTAGCCACAATGAGCAGTTCTTC.

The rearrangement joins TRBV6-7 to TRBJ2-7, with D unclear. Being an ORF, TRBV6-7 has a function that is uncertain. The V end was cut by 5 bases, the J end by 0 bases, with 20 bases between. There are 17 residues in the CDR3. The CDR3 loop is CASSDPWGQSSSYEQYF. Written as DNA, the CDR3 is TGTGCCAGCAGTGATCCCTGGGGTCAATCGAGCTCCTACGAGCAGTACTTC.

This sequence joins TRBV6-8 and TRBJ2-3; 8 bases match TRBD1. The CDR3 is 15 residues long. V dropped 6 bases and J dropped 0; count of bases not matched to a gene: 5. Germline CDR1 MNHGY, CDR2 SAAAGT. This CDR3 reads CASSTQGVSTDTQYF. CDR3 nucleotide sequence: TGTGCCAGCAGCACACAGGGGGTAAGCACAGATACGCAGTATTTT.

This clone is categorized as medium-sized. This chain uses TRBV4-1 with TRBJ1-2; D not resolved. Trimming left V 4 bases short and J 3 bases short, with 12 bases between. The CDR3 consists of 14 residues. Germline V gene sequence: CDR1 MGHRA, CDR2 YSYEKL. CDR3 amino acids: CASSLKSRDYGYTF. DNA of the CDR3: TGCGCCAGCAGCCTCAAGTCAAGGGACTATGGCTACACCTTC.

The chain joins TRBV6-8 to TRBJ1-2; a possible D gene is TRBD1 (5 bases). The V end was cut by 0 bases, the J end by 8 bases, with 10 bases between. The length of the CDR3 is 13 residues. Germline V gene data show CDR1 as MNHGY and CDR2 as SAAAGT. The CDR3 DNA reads TGTGCCAGCAGTTACTCCGGACAAAAGGGCTACACCTTC. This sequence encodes CASSYSGQKGYTF.

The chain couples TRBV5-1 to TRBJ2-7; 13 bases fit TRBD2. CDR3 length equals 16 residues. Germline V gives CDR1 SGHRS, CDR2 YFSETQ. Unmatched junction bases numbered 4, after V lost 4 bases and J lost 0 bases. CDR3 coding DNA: TGCGCCAGCAGCCCGGGACTAGCGGGGAACTCCTACGAGCAGTACTTC. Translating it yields CASSPGLAGNSYEQYF.

The DNA of the CDR3 is TGTGCCTGGAGTGCGGGCCCCAGGAGGGAGACCCAGTACTTC. Amino acids: CAWSAGPRRETQYF. V is TRBV30 and J is TRBJ2-5, with D possibly TRBD2 on 5 matching bases. The CDR3 runs to 14 residues. Germline values: CDR1 GTSNPN, CDR2 SVGIG (reference sequence). The V gene lost 1 base and the J gene lost 5 bases, with 14 bases spanning the gap.